This T cell receptor beta chain was retrieved from a study of shared clonotypes between healthy human individuals. Study-wide points: It was expected that sequencing depth would affect clonotype sharing among donors.

Ten immunoSEQ deep assay plates held the unsorted PBMC DNA. Original data processing: Filtering of immunoSEQ junctional sequences could not match full-length read filtering. Clones were sequenced by immunoSEQ multiplex PCR, and TCRdb holds only the in-frame ones, with some missing. V and J calls and clone size are given by that table; D and trimming were obtained from the DNA. The sample has some 450,000 clones, roughly 80% seen once. Trimming took 5 bases from V and 0 from J, leaving 13 bases between them. CDR1 is SGHNT and CDR2 is YENEEA in the germline V gene. This CDR3 has 16 residues. As to this clone: The antigen remains undetermined.

This clonotype was obtained from a woman aged 40 to 50 in good health. Some clones in this sample may be carry-over from other donors' samples. V and J are TRBV11-3 and TRBJ2-2; the D gene is possibly TRBD2 (6 bases). The sequenced material came from PBMCs. CDR3 sequence: CASSARASANTGELFF. The CDR3 nucleotides read TGTGCCAGCAGCGCGAGGGCTAGCGCGAACACCGGGGAGCTGTTTTTT.